This is a list of T cell receptor beta chains from one sample in a study of blood T cell repertoires in COVID-19. Profiling relied on immunoSEQ multiplex PCR, and the TCRdb table lists in-frame clones only, not all of them. The sample yields just under 90,000 clones, 90% to 95% seen once. Sample: peripheral blood. All receptors come from a man aged 60 to 69 with acute or convalescent COVID-19. Both conserved end residues are part of each CDR3. Each record gives: V gene, clone size, D gene, J gene, CDR3 protein, CDR3 DNA. D genes are given only for firm matches. The listing skips clone size in some rows; elsewhere it reads once, few, many or a size class.

TRBV5-1	.	.	TRBJ2-7	CASSLRAVGFEQYF	TGCGCCAGCAGCTTGCGAGCCGTCGGTTTCGAGCAGTACTTC
TRBV28	once	TRBD1	TRBJ1-1	CASSLDRGLLAFF	TGTGCCAGCAGCCTTGACAGGGGGCTTCTGGCTTTCTTT
TRBV3-1/TRBV3-2	.	.	TRBJ2-3	CASSQRRGDTQYF	TGTGCCAGCAGCCAACGGAGGGGCGATACGCAGTATTTT
TRBV11-2	.	TRBD1	TRBJ2-2	CASRTGTGHTGELFF	TGTGCCAGCAGGACCGGGACAGGACACACCGGGGAGCTGTTTTTT
TRBV18	.	.	TRBJ2-7	CASSPGGGREQYF	TGTGCCAGCTCACCTGGCGGGGGCCGGGAGCAGTACTTC
TRBV18	.	.	TRBJ2-1	CASSPPNGGYNEQFF	TGTGCCAGCTCACCACCGAACGGCGGATACAATGAGCAGTTCTTC
TRBV7-9	.	.	TRBJ1-4	CASSLVVDTNQFEKLFF	TGTGCCAGCAGCTTAGTGGTGGACACCAATCAATTTGAAAAACTGTTTTTT
TRBV27	few	.	TRBJ2-3	CASSSTVSTDTQYF	TGTGCCAGCAGCTCGACAGTTAGCACAGATACGCAGTATTTT
TRBV5-6	.	TRBD1	TRBJ1-2	CASSPRDRPNYGYTF	TGTGCCAGCAGCCCCCGGGACAGGCCTAACTATGGCTACACCTTC
TRBV14	.	.	TRBJ1-1	CASSPLVGRGNTEAFF	TGTGCCAGCAGCCCCCTCGTCGGCAGGGGGAACACTGAAGCTTTCTTT
TRBV7-9	.	.	TRBJ1-4	CASSKPTGSTNEKLFF	TGTGCCAGCAGCAAACCCACAGGTAGCACTAATGAAAAACTGTTTTTT
TRBV5-1	few	TRBD1	TRBJ2-2	CASSVQGADGGELFF	TGCGCCAGCAGCGTACAGGGGGCGGATGGCGGGGAGCTGTTTTTT
TRBV5-6	.	TRBD1	TRBJ1-2	CASSVDRKIYGYTF	TGTGCCAGCAGCGTGGACAGGAAAATCTATGGCTACACCTTC
TRBV29-1	.	TRBD1	TRBJ2-1	CSARQGTGGNEQFF	TGCAGCGCTAGACAGGGGACAGGGGGCAATGAGCAGTTCTTC
TRBV3-1/TRBV3-2	.	.	TRBJ2-7	CASSHGLLGLGEQYF	TGTGCCAGCAGCCACGGACTATTGGGTCTTGGCGAGCAGTACTTC
TRBV19	.	TRBD1	TRBJ2-3	CASSIDPVPGGFTDTQYF	TGTGCCAGTAGTATAGATCCGGTGCCAGGGGGATTCACAGATACGCAGTATTTT
TRBV15	few	TRBD1	TRBJ1-2	CATSRGGQGGRNYGYTF	TGTGCCACCAGCAGAGGAGGACAGGGGGGGAGGAACTATGGCTACACCTTC
TRBV6-6	once	TRBD2	TRBJ2-1	CASKTSGSGNEQFF	TGTGCCAGCAAGACTAGCGGGAGTGGCAATGAGCAGTTCTTC
TRBV3-1/TRBV3-2	.	TRBD2	TRBJ2-1	CASSQGTSGRVNEQFF	TGTGCCAGCAGCCAAGGGACTAGCGGGAGAGTCAATGAGCAGTTCTTC
TRBV9	.	.	TRBJ1-5	CASSPSGTTNQPQHF	TGTGCCAGCAGCCCCTCGGGGACTACCAATCAGCCCCAGCATTTT
TRBV9	once	TRBD2	TRBJ2-1	CASSVGDYPNEQFF	TGTGCCAGCAGCGTAGGGGACTATCCCAATGAGCAGTTCTTC
TRBV5-1	.	TRBD1	TRBJ1-1	CASSSGQGHTEAFF	TGCGCCAGCAGTTCCGGACAGGGGCACACTGAAGCTTTCTTT
TRBV27	.	TRBD2	TRBJ2-7	CASSLWGLAGVKSEQYF	TGTGCCAGCAGTTTATGGGGACTAGCGGGAGTAAAAAGTGAGCAGTACTTC
TRBV7-2	.	TRBD1	TRBJ2-7	CASSADRGRYEQYF	TGTGCCAGCAGCGCGGACAGGGGAAGGTACGAGCAGTACTTC
TRBV28	.	TRBD1	TRBJ1-3	CASSSPGQGAPFSGNTIYF	TGTGCCAGCAGTTCCCCGGGACAGGGGGCCCCCTTCTCTGGAAACACCATATATTTT
TRBV3-1/TRBV3-2	.	TRBD2	TRBJ2-1	CASSHGTSEYNEQFF	TGTGCCAGCAGCCATGGGACTAGCGAATACAATGAGCAGTTCTTC
TRBV30	.	.	TRBJ1-2	CAWSSETRGYTF	TGTGCCTGGAGTTCGGAAACGAGGGGCTACACCTTC
TRBV10-3	.	.	TRBJ1-1	CATTVGQDTEAFF	TGTGCCACGACGGTGGGGCAGGACACTGAAGCTTTCTTT
TRBV19	.	.	TRBJ2-2	CASSISAAAATGELFF	TGTGCCAGTAGTATATCGGCGGCCGCAGCGACCGGGGAGCTGTTTTTT
TRBV25-1	.	.	TRBJ1-3	CASSDGGSAGNTIYF	TGTGCCAGCAGTGATGGGGGGTCTGCTGGAAACACCATATATTTT
TRBV7-3	few	TRBD2	TRBJ2-1	CASSVSGSSYNEQFF	TGTGCCAGCAGCGTAAGCGGGAGCTCCTACAATGAGCAGTTCTTC
TRBV11-2	.	.	TRBJ1-1	CASSLEQGTEAFF	TGTGCCAGCAGCCTTGAACAGGGAACTGAAGCTTTCTTT
TRBV15	.	.	TRBJ1-2	CATSGFQVLYGYTF	TGTGCCACCAGCGGATTTCAGGTCCTCTATGGCTACACCTTC
TRBV30	.	.	TRBJ2-3	CAWSRGSSTDTQYF	TGTGCCTGGAGTCGGGGGTCTAGCACAGATACGCAGTATTTT
TRBV15	.	.	TRBJ2-5	CATSRDQAIETQYF	TGTGCCACCAGCAGAGATCAAGCTATAGAGACCCAGTACTTC
TRBV30	.	TRBD1	TRBJ2-7	CAWSRGSQSYEQYF	TGTGCCTGGAGCAGGGGGTCCCAATCCTACGAGCAGTACTTC
TRBV5-4	.	.	TRBJ2-5	CASSPGVYQETQYF	TGTGCCAGCAGCCCGGGAGTCTACCAAGAGACCCAGTACTTC
TRBV4-2	.	.	TRBJ2-7	CASSQGDTGTYEQYF	TGTGCCAGCAGCCAAGGAGACACAGGGACCTACGAGCAGTACTTC
TRBV14	.	.	TRBJ1-1	CASSQGQNTEAFF	TGTGCCAGCAGCCAAGGGCAGAACACTGAAGCTTTCTTT
TRBV7-6	.	TRBD1	TRBJ2-2	CASSSRTGGTGELFF	TGTGCCAGCAGCTCCCGGACAGGGGGGACCGGGGAGCTGTTTTTT
TRBV5-1	few	TRBD2	TRBJ2-7	CASSLKALAGPTYEQYF	TGCGCCAGCAGCTTGAAGGCCCTAGCGGGTCCTACCTACGAGCAGTACTTC
TRBV18	.	TRBD2	TRBJ2-1	CASSPPGLAGTGGEQFF	TGTGCCAGCTCACCACCGGGACTAGCGGGGACCGGGGGTGAGCAGTTCTTC
TRBV24-1	.	.	TRBJ2-1	CATSDTTGEWSSYNEQFF	TGTGCCACCAGTGATACTACCGGCGAATGGAGCTCCTACAATGAGCAGTTCTTC
TRBV7-9	.	.	TRBJ2-1	CASRHSGSYNEQFF	TGTGCCAGCCGGCATAGCGGATCCTACAATGAGCAGTTCTTC
TRBV6-2/TRBV6-3	.	TRBD1	TRBJ2-7	CASSYGTGGSYEQYF	TGTGCCAGCAGTTATGGGACAGGGGGCTCCTACGAGCAGTACTTC